The clone carrying this TCR beta chain was observed a few times. Its cognate antigen is unknown. This record comes from a study of T cells in Graves' hyperthyroidism and ophthalmopathy. Whole-study results and caveats: Ophthalmopathy onset followed model prediction by a median around 6.6 months.

RNA transcripts served as the template for amplifying TCR beta CDR3 regions. Using the HTBI primer set, a first-round RT-PCR was run on the TCR CDR3. TCRdb passed the multiplex PCR reads through MiXCR, listing each CDR3 protein once. The table has approximately 380,000 distinct CDR3 sequences, around 18% seen once; the top ten hold 35% to 45%. This TCR was sampled from a man aged 18 to 30 with Graves' ophthalmopathy. The sequencing sample was made of blood.

The CDR3 DNA reads as TGTGCCAGCAGTTTACGCACCGGGACAGGCGCCTACGAGCAGTACTTC. It yields the protein CASSLRTGTGAYEQYF. The chain couples TRBV27 to TRBJ2-7, with TRBD1 matching over 8 bases. CDR1 and CDR2 (germline): MNHEY, SMNVEV (reference sequence). The CDR3 runs 16 residues. V was pared by 2 bases and J by 2 bases, with 8 bases of the junction left unmatched.